Presented here are 20 T cell receptor beta chains from one specimen sequenced in a study of blood T cell repertoires in COVID-19. Profiled with immunoSEQ multiplex PCR; TCRdb holds only in-frame clones, not every one. The repertoire includes approximately 220,000 clones, 83% of them detected once, and around 2.5% sits in the top ten. Sequencing was carried out using peripheral blood. The source of these receptors is a woman aged 40 to 49 with active or convalescent COVID-19.

The rearrangement joins TRBV28 to TRBJ2-1; D is undetermined. The germline CDR1 and CDR2 sequences are MDHEN and SYDVKM. CDR3 length: 14 residues. Trimming pared 5 bases from V and 0 bases from J, leaving 8 bases between. For the CDR3, the DNA is TGTGCCAGCAGTGTGTATAGCTCCTACAATGAGCAGTTCTTC. The encoded protein is CASSVYSSYNEQFF.

This chain joins TRBV5-5 and TRBJ2-5, with D maybe TRBD2 (6 bases). Trimming removed 4 bases at V and 5 bases at J, with 15 bases between. This CDR3 spans 14 amino acids. Germline CDR1 and CDR2: SGHKS and YYEKEE (reference sequence). The CDR3 coding sequence is TGTGCCAGCAGCCAGGACTATCGGAGGGAGACCCAGTACTTC. Translation: CASSQDYRRETQYF.

V is TRBV27 and J is TRBJ2-7; TRBD1 matches 9 bases. CDR3 length: 16 residues. Germline loops: CDR1 MNHEY, CDR2 SMNVEV (reference sequence). V lost 5 bases and J lost 4; bases outside the gene matches: 12. This chain's CDR3 is CASSPRPDRGAYEQYF. DNA for the CDR3: TGTGCCAGCAGTCCTAGACCAGACAGGGGGGCTTACGAGCAGTACTTC.

This clone came up once. V gene TRBV4-1 combines with J gene TRBJ1-2; 7 positions match TRBD1. J gave up 2 bases and V 0 bases, and 6 bases lay outside the gene matches. Germline CDR1 is MGHRA and CDR2 is YSYEKL. This CDR3 comprises 16 residues. CDR3 sequence (DNA): TGCGCCAGCAGCCAAGACCGGGACAGAAAGAACTATGGCTACACCTTC. It is translated as CASSQDRDRKNYGYTF.

The chain employs TRBV19 and TRBJ1-5, with D perhaps matching TRBD1 (6 bases). V was pared by 4 bases and J by 4 bases, with 8 bases between. The CDR3 has 13 amino acids. Germline V lookup: CDR1 LNHDA, CDR2 SQIVND (reference sequence). The CDR3 loop is CASSTQGNQPQHF. The CDR3 DNA reads TGTGCCAGTAGTACCCAGGGGAATCAGCCCCAGCATTTT.

This rearrangement joins TRBV25-1 to TRBJ2-7; TRBD1 matches at 9 bases. The junction had 9 bases not matched to a gene; V was cut back by 0 bases and J by 6 bases. In germline, CDR1 is MGHDK, CDR2 SYGVNS. This CDR3 has 16 amino acids. This chain's CDR3 is CASSEYPGTGISEQYF. The DNA for the CDR3 is TGTGCCAGCAGTGAATACCCCGGGACAGGGATATCCGAGCAGTACTTC.

The chain links TRBV19 to TRBJ2-1; 8 nucleotides match TRBD2. The germline CDR1 and CDR2 sequences are LNHDA and SQIVND (reference sequence). V shed 3 bases, J shed 14 bases, and the junction held 12 bases outside the gene matches. The CDR3 covers 14 residues. CDR3 sequence reads: CASSIGTGGGTEFF. The DNA of the CDR3 is TGTGCCAGTAGTATCGGAACCGGGGGGGGAACAGAGTTCTTC.

V is TRBV5-6 and J is TRBJ1-3; the D is unclear. Germline V gene lookup returns CDR1 SGHDT and CDR2 YYEEEE. The V end lost 0 bases, the J end lost 8 bases, and 6 bases lay between the germline ends. The CDR3 runs 12 residues. The CDR3 coding sequence is TGTGCCAGCAGCTTGGGAGAGCACACCATATATTTT. Protein: CASSLGEHTIYF.

This clone was seen once. The chain couples TRBV20-1 to TRBJ1-3; D ambiguous. V lost 5 bases, J lost 7 bases, and 9 bases lay in between. CDR3 length equals 11 residues. Germline-derived CDR1 and CDR2 are DFQATT and SNEGSKA (reference sequence). CDR3: CSAFVLNTIYF. DNA of the CDR3: TGCAGTGCTTTTGTACTTAACACCATATATTTT.

In DNA form, the CDR3 reads TGTGCCAGCATCTCACAGGGACCCTCTGGAAACACCATATATTTT. The encoded protein is CASISQGPSGNTIYF. The rearrangement joins TRBV6-4 to TRBJ1-3; weak D call: TRBD1 (6 bases). The CDR3 is made up of 15 amino acids. The germline V gene has CDR1 MRHNA and CDR2 SNTAGT. With 7 bases removed from V and 0 bases from J, the gap between germline ends came to 13 bases.

This clone was counted only a few times. The V and J genes are TRBV19 and TRBJ1-3; weak D call: TRBD1 (5 bases). The CDR3 contains 15 residues. The germline V gene encodes CDR1 LNHDA and CDR2 SQIVND (reference sequence). Trimming took 5 bases from V and 0 from J, leaving 11 bases between them. The CDR3 loop reads CASSPSTDSGNTIYF. CDR3 DNA: TGTGCCAGTAGTCCGTCGACAGACTCTGGAAACACCATATATTTT.

This rearrangement joins TRBV7-9 to TRBJ1-4, with 7 bases matching TRBD1. This CDR3 spans 17 amino acids. Germline CDR1 SEHNR, CDR2 FQNEAQ (reference sequence). Trimming removed 4 bases from V and 0 bases from J; junction bases left unmatched: 8. The CDR3 region has the DNA TGTGCCAGCAGCTCCCTTTTAACAGGGGCAACTAATGAAAAACTGTTTTTT. Protein sequence: CASSSLLTGATNEKLFF.

This chain connects TRBV6-5 to TRBJ2-7; weak D call: TRBD2 (7 bases). V lost 8 bases and J lost 3, with 14 bases in between. Germline CDR1 MNHEY, CDR2 SVGAGI. The CDR3 extends over 13 amino acids. CDR3: CASLPGGGYEQYF. The CDR3 nucleotides read TGTGCCAGCCTTCCGGGGGGCGGCTACGAGCAGTACTTC.

The chain links TRBV5-1 to TRBJ2-4, with 9 bases that match TRBD1. V dropped 7 bases and J dropped 7; count of bases not matched to a gene: 6. The V gene's germline CDR1 is SGHRS and CDR2 YFSETQ. This CDR3 region has 13 residues. The CDR3 nucleotides are TGCGCCAGCCGATTTGACAGGGGGAACATTCAGTACTTC. Its translation: CASRFDRGNIQYF. The full variable domain, rest sourced from reference TRBV5-1 and TRBJ2-4, is KAGVTQTPRYLIKTRGQQVTLSCSPISGHRSVSWYQQTPGQGLQFLFEYFSETQRNKGNFPGRFSGRQFSNSRSEMNVSTLELGDSALYLCASRFDRGNIQYFGAGTRLSVL.

The chain has TRBV6-2 or TRBV6-3 and TRBJ1-5; D is ambiguous. Germline V gives CDR1 MNHEY, CDR2 SVGEGT. This CDR3 region has 12 residues. Between the trimmed V and J ends, which lost 0 bases and 6 bases, there was a span of 3 bases. Written as DNA, the CDR3 is TGTGCCAGCAGTTACTCCCTTCAGCCCCAGCATTTT. This codes for CASSYSLQPQHF.

The gene calls are TRBV25-1 and TRBJ1-4; 7 bases map to TRBD1. CDR3 length: 15 residues. V was clipped by 3 bases and J by 5 bases; unmatched bases: 6. The germline V gene has CDR1 MGHDK and CDR2 SYGVNS. The DNA of the CDR3 is TGTGCCAGCAGTGACAGGACAGGCCCGAATGAAAAACTGTTTTTT. This translates into CASSDRTGPNEKLFF.

V is TRBV14 and J is TRBJ2-1; possible D gene TRBD2, 6 bases. With 6 bases removed from V and 0 bases from J, the gap between germline ends came to 12 bases. The V gene's germline CDR1 is SGHDN and CDR2 FVKESK. CDR3 length: 15 residues. Here the CDR3 reads CASRLDGSSYNEQFF. The CDR3 region has the DNA TGTGCCAGCAGACTCGACGGGAGCTCCTACAATGAGCAGTTCTTC.

This chain uses TRBV9 with TRBJ2-2, with a possible D match to TRBD1 (6 bases). V was clipped by 1 base and J by 0 bases, with 10 bases between them. The CDR3 runs 16 residues. CDR1 and CDR2 from the germline V gene are SGDLS and YYNGEE. This chain's CDR3 is CASSVWDNANTGELFF. In DNA, the CDR3 is TGTGCCAGCAGCGTATGGGACAACGCGAACACCGGGGAGCTGTTTTTT. Complete variable domain (other parts from reference TRBV9 and TRBJ2-2): DSGVTQTPKHLITATGQRVTLRCSPRSGDLSVYWYQQSLDQGLQFLIQYYNGEERAKGNILERFSAQQFPDLHSELNLSSLELGDSALYFCASSVWDNANTGELFFGEGSRLTVL.

This clone was observed a few times. The chain couples TRBV12-3 or TRBV12-4 to TRBJ1-2, with unresolved D. The CDR3 length is 11 residues. V shed 5 bases and J shed 3 bases, with 4 bases lying between them. The chain's CDR3 is CASSLYYGYTF. The CDR3 region has the DNA TGTGCCAGCAGTCTTTACTATGGCTACACCTTC.

The V gene is TRBV15, the J gene TRBJ1-6; D not certain. The CDR3 is 13 amino acids. V shed 3 bases and J shed 9 bases, with 9 bases lying between them. The germline V gene encodes CDR1 LNHNV and CDR2 YYDKDF (reference sequence). CDR3 in amino acids: CATSRGRSSPLHF. The DNA of the CDR3 is TGTGCCACCAGCAGGGGGAGGTCTTCACCCCTCCACTTT.